The next 19 T cell receptor beta chains were all read from a single sample in a study of shared clonotypes between healthy human individuals. Profiling relied on immunoSEQ multiplex PCR, and the TCRdb table lists in-frame clones only, not all of them. The data show roughly 2.6 million clones, more than 80% seen once. Sequenced sample: naive CD4+ T cells sorted from blood. The subset was: CD45RA+ positively selected. These receptors were taken from a man in his late teens or twenties in good health.

The chain combines TRBV11-1 with TRBJ1-2; tentative D call: TRBD1 (6 bases). The germline V gene has CDR1 SGHAT and CDR2 FQDESV (reference sequence). This CDR3 contains 14 residues. V was clipped by 3 bases and J by 3 bases, with 11 bases between them. Written as DNA, the CDR3 is TGTGCCAGCAGCTTCCCGGGGACACACTATGGCTACACCTTC. Protein: CASSFPGTHYGYTF.

The chain uses TRBV29-1 and TRBJ2-3, with TRBD2 matching 13 bases. The trim removed 8 bases at V and 2 bases at J, leaving 7 bases unmatched. Germline-derived CDR1 and CDR2 are SQVTM and ANQGSEA. The CDR3 totals 15 residues. The DNA of the CDR3 is TGCAGCCACCTTGGACTAGCGGGGGACACAGATACGCAGTATTTT. As protein: CSHLGLAGDTDTQYF.

V and J are TRBV6-5 and TRBJ1-6, with TRBD1 as a possible D gene (5 bases). The CDR3 is 14 residues long. Trimming left V 6 bases short and J 6 bases short, with 12 bases between. Germline V gives CDR1 MNHEY, CDR2 SVGAGI. CDR3 sequence reads: CASRKGRVNSPLHF. CDR3 sequence (DNA): TGTGCCAGCAGAAAGGGACGGGTTAATTCACCCCTCCACTTT.

Notes on this clone: A junction end diverges from the germline sequence, so it may reflect a read error. V usage is TRBV28 and J usage is TRBJ2-7, with 7 bases aligning to TRBD1. Germline CDR1 and CDR2: MDHEN and SYDVKM. The CDR3 has 13 amino acids. The CDR3 coding sequence is TGTGCCAGCAGTCTTCCCCTACCGGGACAGTTAATCTTC. It is translated as CASSLPLPGQLIF.

On this clone: The conserved final phenylalanine or tryptophan is absent from the CDR3, which likely points to a read error. It is unclear where the CDR3 begins or ends on the DNA, so no DNA is shown, and the CDR3 is as TCRdb lists it. The chain couples TRBV6-5 to TRBJ1-1. The CDR3 spans 9 residues, counting both ends. The germline V gene has CDR1 MNHEY and CDR2 SVGAGI. CDR3 residues: CASSAGGRG.

Turning to this clone: The same CDR3 also results from other DNA sequences found in this sample. The chain has TRBV18 and TRBJ2-2; weak D call: TRBD1 (6 bases). Looked up from germline, CDR1 is KGHSH and CDR2 is LQKENI. V lost 2 bases, J lost 0 bases, and 7 bases lay in between. The CDR3 runs 15 residues. In DNA, the CDR3 is TGTGCCAGCTCACCAAGGACAGCGAACACCGGGGAGCTGTTTTTT. Translated, it gives CASSPRTANTGELFF.

The chain combines TRBV10-3 with TRBJ1-1; D is ambiguous. The V end lost 4 bases, the J end lost 0 bases, and 9 bases lay between the germline ends. Looked up from germline, CDR1 is ENHRY and CDR2 is SYGVKD. CDR3 length: 14 residues. The CDR3 DNA follows: TGTGCCATCAGTGGTGGACTCTTGAACACTGAAGCTTTCTTT. Translating it yields CAISGGLLNTEAFF.

This chain links TRBV9 with TRBJ1-3; TRBD1 might be the D (5 bases). The CDR3 is 15 residues long. V was clipped by 4 bases and J by 4 bases, with 15 bases between them. Germline V CDR1 and CDR2: SGDLS, YYNGEE. CDR3 region: CASSPRGRDGNTIYF. As DNA, the CDR3 is TGTGCCAGCAGCCCCCGGGGCAGGGACGGAAACACCATATATTTT.

The V and J genes are TRBV4-1 and TRBJ1-6; 8 bases line up with TRBD1. Germline trimming cut 2 bases from V and 7 bases from J; bases unmatched to any gene: 10. The CDR3 is 17 amino acids. The germline CDR1 and CDR2 sequences are MGHRA and YSYEKL. CDR3 DNA: TGCGCCAGCAGCCAACCCCGGACAGGGACTACAAATTCACCCCTCCACTTT. Translated, it gives CASSQPRTGTTNSPLHF.

The gene calls are TRBV18 and TRBJ2-4, with TRBD2 as a possible D gene (6 bases). CDR1 is KGHSH, CDR2 LQKENI, per germline. With 3 bases removed from V and 2 bases from J, the gap between germline ends came to 8 bases. The length of the CDR3 is 14 residues. The CDR3 loop is CASSPAGTKNIQYF. The CDR3 DNA sequence: TGTGCCAGCTCACCTGCGGGAACCAAAAACATTCAGTACTTC.

J is TRBJ2-7 and V is TRBV5-1; 7 nucleotides align to TRBD2. CDR1 and CDR2 from the germline V gene are SGHRS and YFSETQ. This CDR3 comprises 16 residues. The V gene end was trimmed by 0 bases and the J gene end by 0 bases; junction bases not matched to a gene: 6. This CDR3 reads CASSLGLAASSYEQYF. The CDR3, as DNA: TGCGCCAGCAGCTTGGGGCTAGCGGCTTCCTCCTACGAGCAGTACTTC.

This clone was counted a few times. The genes are TRBV19 and TRBJ1-1; 9 nucleotides agree with TRBD1. Looked up from germline, CDR1 is LNHDA and CDR2 is SQIVND (reference sequence). The junction had 4 bases not matched to a gene; V was cut back by 1 base and J by 4 bases. The CDR3 loop spans 15 amino acids. CDR3 nucleotide sequence: TGTGCCAGTAGTATAGTGGGACAGGGTACCACTGAAGCTTTCTTT. Encoded protein: CASSIVGQGTTEAFF.

J is TRBJ1-4 and V is TRBV5-1; no definite D call. CDR1 and CDR2 from the germline V gene are SGHRS and YFSETQ. The CDR3 is 16 residues long. The germline V and J ends were trimmed by 4 bases and 4 bases, with 17 bases remaining between them. The CDR3 sequence: CASSLLNRGVNEKLFF. Here the CDR3 DNA reads TGCGCCAGCAGCCTGCTTAATCGTGGGGTTAATGAAAAACTGTTTTTT.

On this clone itself: Different DNA sequences within this sample yield the same CDR3. The chain links TRBV5-1 to TRBJ1-4; D is uncertain. Germline V gene data show CDR1 as SGHRS and CDR2 as YFSETQ. Trimming took 0 bases from V and 3 from J, leaving 3 bases between them. CDR3 length: 13 residues. The CDR3 here is CASSLAPNEKLFF. In DNA, the CDR3 is TGCGCCAGCAGCTTGGCACCTAATGAAAAACTGTTTTTT. The whole variable domain, filled in from reference TRBV5-1 and TRBJ1-4, reads KAGVTQTPRYLIKTRGQQVTLSCSPISGHRSVSWYQQTPGQGLQFLFEYFSETQRNKGNFPGRFSGRQFSNSRSEMNVSTLELGDSALYLCASSLAPNEKLFFGSGTQLSVL.

This rearrangement joins TRBV10-3 to TRBJ1-5; D is ambiguous. V gave up 4 bases and J gave up 8 bases, with 12 bases separating them. The CDR3 extends over 13 amino acids. Germline loops: CDR1 ENHRY, CDR2 SYGVKD. The CDR3 loop reads CAISATPSEPQHF. CDR3 nucleotide sequence: TGTGCCATCAGTGCGACACCGTCGGAGCCCCAGCATTTT.

The J gene is TRBJ2-7, the V gene TRBV28; 9 nucleotides line up with TRBD1. Trimming removed 6 bases from V and 1 base from J; junction bases left unmatched: 16. The CDR3 totals 18 residues. CDR1 is MDHEN and CDR2 is SYDVKM in the germline V gene. CDR3 in DNA: TGTGCCAGCAGCCGGCCTCCGGGACAGGGTAAGGGATCCTACGAGCAGTACTTC. Encoded protein: CASSRPPGQGKGSYEQYF.

V and J are TRBV18 and TRBJ2-5, with 8 bases matching TRBD1. Germline V gene lookup returns CDR1 KGHSH and CDR2 LQKENI. The J segment lost 1 base and the V segment lost 2 bases, leaving 9 bases of the junction unmatched. The CDR3 covers 17 residues. DNA for the CDR3: TGTGCCAGCTCACCAAAGGATGACAGGGGCCCCCAAGAGACCCAGTACTTC. Encoded protein: CASSPKDDRGPQETQYF.

The chain couples TRBV6-5 to TRBJ1-2; D not certain. The CDR3 has 12 amino acids. The V end lost 6 bases, the J end lost 6 bases, and 11 bases lay between the germline ends. From germline, CDR1 is MNHEY and CDR2 SVGAGI. CDR3 loop: CASSGEGDGYTF. In nucleotides, the CDR3 is TGTGCCAGCAGCGGGGAGGGAGATGGCTACACCTTC.

The V and J genes are TRBV10-3 and TRBJ2-1, with a tentative D call TRBD2 (7 bases). The CDR3 is 16 amino acids. V gave up 3 bases and J gave up 5 bases, with 17 bases separating them. Germline lookup yields CDR1 ENHRY and CDR2 SYGVKD. CDR3 sequence (DNA): TGTGCCATCAGTGATGGGGGCGGGAGTAATGACAATGAGCAGTTCTTC. It is translated as CAISDGGGSNDNEQFF.